Below, one TCR beta chain is given with its context. This record belongs to a study of blood T cells in healthy people across ages. V was pared by 5 bases and J by 3 bases, with 17 bases between. The CDR3 is made up of 16 amino acids. The use of a sample-barcoded 5' primer and a J-beta primer mix characterized a second PCR of 7 to 11 cycles. TCRdb used MiXCR to reprocess the 5' RACE reads, holding one entry per CDR3 protein. The table records about 1,500,000 distinct CDR3 sequences, over 25% of them present only once. Peripheral blood samples of approximately 10 milliliters were drawn from each donor.

Specimen: blood. This TCR derives from a woman in her 30s in good health. The chain couples TRBV12-3 or TRBV12-4 to TRBJ2-1, with D maybe TRBD2 (6 bases). CDR3 sequence: CASSPPGGRFYNEQFF. The DNA for the CDR3 is TGTGCCAGCAGTCCCCCCGGAGGGAGGTTCTACAATGAGCAGTTCTTC.